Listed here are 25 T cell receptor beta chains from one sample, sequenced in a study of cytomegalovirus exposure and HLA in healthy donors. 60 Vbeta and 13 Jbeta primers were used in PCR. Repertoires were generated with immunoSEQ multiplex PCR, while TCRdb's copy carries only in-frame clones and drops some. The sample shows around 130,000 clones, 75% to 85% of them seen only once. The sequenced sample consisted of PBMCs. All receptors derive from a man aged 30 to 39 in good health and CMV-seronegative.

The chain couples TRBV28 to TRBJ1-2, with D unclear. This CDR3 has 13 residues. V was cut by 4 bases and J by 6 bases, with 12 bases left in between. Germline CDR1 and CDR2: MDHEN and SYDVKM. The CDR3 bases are TGTGCCAGCAGTTCCCGCCTAAGCCATGGCTACACCTTC. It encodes CASSSRLSHGYTF.

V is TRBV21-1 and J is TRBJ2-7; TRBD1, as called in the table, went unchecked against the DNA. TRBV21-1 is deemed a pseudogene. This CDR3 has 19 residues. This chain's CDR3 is CASSTRSNRASTEGYEQYF. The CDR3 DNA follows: TGTGCCAGCAGCACGCGTTCCAACAGGGCGTCTACTGAAGGCTACGAGCAGTACTTC.

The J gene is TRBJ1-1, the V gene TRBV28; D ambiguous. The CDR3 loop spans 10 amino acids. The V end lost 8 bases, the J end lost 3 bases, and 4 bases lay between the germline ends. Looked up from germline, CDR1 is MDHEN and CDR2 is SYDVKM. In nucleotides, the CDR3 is TGTGCCAGCTCCGACACTGAAGCTTTCTTT. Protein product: CASSDTEAFF.

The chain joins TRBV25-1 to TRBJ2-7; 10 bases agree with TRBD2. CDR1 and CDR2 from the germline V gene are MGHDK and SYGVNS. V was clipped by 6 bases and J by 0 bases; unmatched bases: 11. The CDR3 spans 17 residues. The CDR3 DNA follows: TGTGCCAGCAGGGGAATAGCGGGAGGCTTGAGCTCCTACGAGCAGTACTTC. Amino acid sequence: CASRGIAGGLSSYEQYF.

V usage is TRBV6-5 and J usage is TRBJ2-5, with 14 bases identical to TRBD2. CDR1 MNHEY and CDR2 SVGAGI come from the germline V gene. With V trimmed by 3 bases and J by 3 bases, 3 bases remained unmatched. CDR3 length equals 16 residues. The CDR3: CASSYSGLAGEETQYF. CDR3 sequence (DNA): TGTGCCAGCAGTTATTCGGGACTAGCGGGAGAAGAGACCCAGTACTTC.

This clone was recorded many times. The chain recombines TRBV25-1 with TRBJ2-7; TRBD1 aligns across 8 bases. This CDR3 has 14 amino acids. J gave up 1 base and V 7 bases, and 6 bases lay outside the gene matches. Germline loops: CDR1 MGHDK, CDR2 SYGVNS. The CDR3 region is CASTKTGGSYEQYF. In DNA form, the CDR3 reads TGTGCCAGCACTAAAACAGGGGGATCCTACGAGCAGTACTTC.

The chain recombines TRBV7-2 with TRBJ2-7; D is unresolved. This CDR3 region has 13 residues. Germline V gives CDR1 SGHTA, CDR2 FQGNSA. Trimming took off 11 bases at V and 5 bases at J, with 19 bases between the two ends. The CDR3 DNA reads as TGTGCCTCTCAAGTCACTAACTTTAACGAGCAGTACTTC. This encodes CASQVTNFNEQYF.

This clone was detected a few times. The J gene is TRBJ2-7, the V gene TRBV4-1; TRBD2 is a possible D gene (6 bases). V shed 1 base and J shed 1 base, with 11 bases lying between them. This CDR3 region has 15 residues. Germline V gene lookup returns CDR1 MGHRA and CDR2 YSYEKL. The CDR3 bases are TGCGCCAGCAGCCAAGGGGGACTGGCTTCCTACGAGCAGTACTTC. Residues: CASSQGGLASYEQYF.

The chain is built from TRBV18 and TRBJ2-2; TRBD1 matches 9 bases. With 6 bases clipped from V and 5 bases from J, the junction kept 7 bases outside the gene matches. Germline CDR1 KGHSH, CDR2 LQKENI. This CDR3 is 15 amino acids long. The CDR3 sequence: CASSTEGQGTGELFF. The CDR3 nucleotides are TGTGCCAGCTCGACCGAGGGACAGGGTACCGGGGAGCTGTTTTTT.

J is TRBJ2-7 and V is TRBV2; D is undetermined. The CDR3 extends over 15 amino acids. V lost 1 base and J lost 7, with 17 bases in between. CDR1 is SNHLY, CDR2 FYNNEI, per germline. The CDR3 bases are TGTGCCAGCAGTGAAGGGCTTTTCAGCACCAGGGAGCAGTACTTC. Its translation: CASSEGLFSTREQYF.

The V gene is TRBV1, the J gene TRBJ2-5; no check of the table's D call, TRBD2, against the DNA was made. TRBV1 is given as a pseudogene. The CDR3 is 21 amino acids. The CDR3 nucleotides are TGCACCAGCAGCCAAGATCAGGTTTTGACTAGCGGGAAGGGGGTCCTAGAGACCCAGTACTTC. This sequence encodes CTSSQDQVLTSGKGVLETQYF.

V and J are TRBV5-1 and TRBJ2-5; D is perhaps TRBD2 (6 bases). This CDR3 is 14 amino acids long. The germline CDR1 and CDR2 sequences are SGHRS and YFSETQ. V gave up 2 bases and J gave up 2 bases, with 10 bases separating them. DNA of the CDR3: TGCGCCAGCAGCTTTAGCGGCGTACAAGAGACCCAGTACTTC. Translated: CASSFSGVQETQYF.

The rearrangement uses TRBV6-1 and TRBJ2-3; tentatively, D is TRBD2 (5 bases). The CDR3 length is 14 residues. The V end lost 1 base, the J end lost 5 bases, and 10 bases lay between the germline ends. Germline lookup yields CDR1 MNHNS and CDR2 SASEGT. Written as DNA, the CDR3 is TGTGCCAGCAGTGAAGTGGGAGTGGGAGATACGCAGTATTTT. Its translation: CASSEVGVGDTQYF.

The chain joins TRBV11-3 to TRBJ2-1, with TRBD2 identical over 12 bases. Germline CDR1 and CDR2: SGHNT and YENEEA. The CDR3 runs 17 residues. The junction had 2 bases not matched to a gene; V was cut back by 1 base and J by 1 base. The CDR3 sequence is CASSLGLAGESYNEQFF. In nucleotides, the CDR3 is TGTGCCAGCAGCTTAGGACTAGCGGGAGAATCCTACAATGAGCAGTTCTTC.

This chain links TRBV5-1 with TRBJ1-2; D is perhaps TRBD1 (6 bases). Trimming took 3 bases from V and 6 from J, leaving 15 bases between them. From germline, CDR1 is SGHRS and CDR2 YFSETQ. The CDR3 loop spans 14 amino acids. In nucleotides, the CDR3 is TGCGCCAGCAGCTCTACAGGGAACGGTAATGGCTACACCTTC. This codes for CASSSTGNGNGYTF.

CDR3 nucleotide sequence: TGTGCCAGTAGTGCGATAGCGGGAGGGAGCTCCTACGAGCAGTACTTC. Translation: CASSAIAGGSSYEQYF. V usage is TRBV19 and J usage is TRBJ2-7; 11 nucleotides agree with TRBD2. This CDR3 comprises 16 residues. V gave up 5 bases and J gave up 0 bases; unmatched junction bases: 6. The V gene's germline CDR1 is LNHDA and CDR2 SQIVND (reference sequence).

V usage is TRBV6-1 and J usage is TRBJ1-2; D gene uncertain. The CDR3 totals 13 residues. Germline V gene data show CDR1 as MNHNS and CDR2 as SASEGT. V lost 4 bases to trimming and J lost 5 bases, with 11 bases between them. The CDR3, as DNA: TGTGCCAGCAGTGTGGACTGGGAGTATGGCTACACCTTC. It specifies CASSVDWEYGYTF.

CDR3 sequence (DNA): TGTGCCAGCAGCCCCACTAGCGCCCGTACTGAGCAGTTCTTC. Translating it yields CASSPTSARTEQFF. The chain is built from TRBV7-9 and TRBJ2-1; TRBD2 agrees at 7 bases. CDR1 is SEHNR, CDR2 FQNEAQ, per germline (reference sequence). This CDR3 region has 14 residues. V dropped 5 bases and J dropped 9; count of bases not matched to a gene: 10. The full variable domain, with the rest looked up from reference TRBV7-9 and TRBJ2-1, is DTGVSQNPRHKITKRGQNVTFRCDPISEHNRLYWYRQTLGQGPEFLTYFQNEAQLEKSRLLSDRFSAERPKGSFSTLEIQRTEQGDSAMYLCASSPTSARTEQFFGPGTRLTVL.

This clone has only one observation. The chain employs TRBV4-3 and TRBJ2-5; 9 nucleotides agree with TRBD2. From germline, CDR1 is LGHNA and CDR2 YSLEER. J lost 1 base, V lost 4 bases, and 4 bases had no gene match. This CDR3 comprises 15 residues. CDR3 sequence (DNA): TGCGCCAGCAGCCTCGGGACTAGCAGCCAAGAGACCCAGTACTTC. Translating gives CASSLGTSSQETQYF.

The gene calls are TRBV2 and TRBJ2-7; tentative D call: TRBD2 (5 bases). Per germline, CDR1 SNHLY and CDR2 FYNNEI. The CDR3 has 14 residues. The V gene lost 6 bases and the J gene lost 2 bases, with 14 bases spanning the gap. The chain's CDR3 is CASSPTGEAYEQYF. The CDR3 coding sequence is TGTGCCAGCAGCCCCACCGGGGAAGCCTACGAGCAGTACTTC.

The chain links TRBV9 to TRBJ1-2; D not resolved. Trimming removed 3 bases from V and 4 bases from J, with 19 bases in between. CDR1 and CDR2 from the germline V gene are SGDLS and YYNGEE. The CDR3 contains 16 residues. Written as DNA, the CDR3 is TGTGCCAGCAGCGAGGGCTGGGGAGTGTACCCCTATGGCTACACCTTC. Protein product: CASSEGWGVYPYGYTF.

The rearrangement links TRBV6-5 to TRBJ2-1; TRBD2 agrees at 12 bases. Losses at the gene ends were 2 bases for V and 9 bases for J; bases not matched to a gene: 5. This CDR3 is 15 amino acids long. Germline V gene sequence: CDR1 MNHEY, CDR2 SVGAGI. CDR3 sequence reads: CASSYMTSGSIEQFF. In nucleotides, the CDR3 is TGTGCCAGCAGTTACATGACTAGCGGGAGCATTGAGCAGTTCTTC.

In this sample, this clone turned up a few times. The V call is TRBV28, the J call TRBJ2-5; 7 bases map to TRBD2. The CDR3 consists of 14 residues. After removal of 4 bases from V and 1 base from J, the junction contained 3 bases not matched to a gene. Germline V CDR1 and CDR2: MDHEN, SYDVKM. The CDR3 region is CASSSPGGQETQYF. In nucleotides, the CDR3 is TGTGCCAGCAGTTCCCCGGGGGGCCAAGAGACCCAGTACTTC.

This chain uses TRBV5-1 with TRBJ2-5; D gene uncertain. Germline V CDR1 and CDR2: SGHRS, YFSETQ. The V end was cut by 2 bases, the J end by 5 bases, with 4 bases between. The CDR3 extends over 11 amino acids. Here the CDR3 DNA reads TGCGCCAGCAGCTTCAGGGAGACCCAGTACTTC. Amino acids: CASSFRETQYF.

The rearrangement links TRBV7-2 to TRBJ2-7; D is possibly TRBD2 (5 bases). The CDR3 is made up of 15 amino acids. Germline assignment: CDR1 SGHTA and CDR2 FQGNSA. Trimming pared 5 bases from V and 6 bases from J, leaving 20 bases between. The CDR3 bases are TGTGCCAGCAGCCAACGTGGCGGTAGGACTTCCGAGCAGTACTTC. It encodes CASSQRGGRTSEQYF. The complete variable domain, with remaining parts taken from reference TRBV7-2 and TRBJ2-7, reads GAGVSQSPSNKVTEKGKDVELRCDPISGHTALYWYRQSLGQGLEFLIYFQGNSAPDKSGLPSDRFSAERTGGSVSTLTIQRTQQEDSAVYLCASSQRGGRTSEQYFGPGTRLTVT.